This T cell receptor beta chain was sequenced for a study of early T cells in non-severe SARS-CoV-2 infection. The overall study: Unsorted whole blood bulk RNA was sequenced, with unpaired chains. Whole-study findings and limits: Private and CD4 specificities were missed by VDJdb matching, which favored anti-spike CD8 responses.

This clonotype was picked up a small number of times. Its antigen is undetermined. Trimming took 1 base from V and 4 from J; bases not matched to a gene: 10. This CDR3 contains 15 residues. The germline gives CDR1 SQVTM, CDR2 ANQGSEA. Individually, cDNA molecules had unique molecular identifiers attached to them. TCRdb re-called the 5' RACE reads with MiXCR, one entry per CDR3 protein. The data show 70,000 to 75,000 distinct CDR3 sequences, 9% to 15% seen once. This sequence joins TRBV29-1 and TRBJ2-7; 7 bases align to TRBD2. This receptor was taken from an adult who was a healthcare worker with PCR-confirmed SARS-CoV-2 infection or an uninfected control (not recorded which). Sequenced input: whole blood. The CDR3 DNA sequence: TGCAGCGTTGAAGCGGGCGCTAGCGGAGTATACGAGCAGTACTTC. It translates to CSVEAGASGVYEQYF.